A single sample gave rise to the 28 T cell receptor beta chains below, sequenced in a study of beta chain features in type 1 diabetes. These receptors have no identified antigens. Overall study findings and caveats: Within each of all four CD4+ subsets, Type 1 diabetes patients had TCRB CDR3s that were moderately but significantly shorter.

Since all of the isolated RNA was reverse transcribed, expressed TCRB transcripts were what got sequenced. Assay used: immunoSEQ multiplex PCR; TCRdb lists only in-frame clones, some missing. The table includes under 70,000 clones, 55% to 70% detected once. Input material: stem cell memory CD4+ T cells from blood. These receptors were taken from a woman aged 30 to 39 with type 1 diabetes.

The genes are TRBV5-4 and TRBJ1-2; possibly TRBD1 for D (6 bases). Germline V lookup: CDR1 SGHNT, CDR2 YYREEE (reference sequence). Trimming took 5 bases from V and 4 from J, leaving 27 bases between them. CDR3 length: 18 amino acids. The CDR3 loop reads CASRSLGSWARGIYGYTF. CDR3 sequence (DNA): TGTGCCAGCAGGTCCCTAGGAAGTTGGGCAAGGGGGATCTATGGCTACACCTTC.

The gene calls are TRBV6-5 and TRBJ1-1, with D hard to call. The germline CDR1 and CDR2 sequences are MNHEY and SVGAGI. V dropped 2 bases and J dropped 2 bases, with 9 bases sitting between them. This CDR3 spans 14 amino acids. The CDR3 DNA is TGTGCCAGCAGTTACACCGAGCATAACACTGAAGCTTTCTTT. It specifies CASSYTEHNTEAFF.

The CDR3 region is CASSGTADGSGELFF. CDR3 sequence (DNA): TGTGCCAGTAGTGGGACAGCCGACGGGTCCGGGGAGCTGTTTTTT. The chain links TRBV19 to TRBJ2-2; TRBD1 aligns across 7 bases. This CDR3 is 15 amino acids long. Unmatched junction bases numbered 9, after V lost 5 bases and J lost 6 bases. From germline, CDR1 is LNHDA and CDR2 SQIVND (reference sequence). The variable domain in full, with the rest retrieved from reference TRBV19 and TRBJ2-2, is DGGITQSPKYLFRKEGQNVTLSCEQNLNHDAMYWYRQDPGQGLRLIYYSQIVNDFQKGDIAEGYSVSREKKESFPLTVTSAQKNPTAFYLCASSGTADGSGELFFGEGSRLTVL.

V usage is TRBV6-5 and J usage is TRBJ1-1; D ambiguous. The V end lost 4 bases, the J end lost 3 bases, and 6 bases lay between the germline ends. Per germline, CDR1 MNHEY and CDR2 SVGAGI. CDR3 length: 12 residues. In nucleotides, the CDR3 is TGTGCCAGCAGTTCCCAGTACACTGAAGCTTTCTTT. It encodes CASSSQYTEAFF.

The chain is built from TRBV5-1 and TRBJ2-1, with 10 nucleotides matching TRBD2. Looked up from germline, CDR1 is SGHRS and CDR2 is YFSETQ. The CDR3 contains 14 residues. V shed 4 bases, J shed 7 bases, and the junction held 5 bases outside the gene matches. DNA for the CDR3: TGCGCCAGCAGCAACGGACTAGCGGCTAATGAGCAGTTCTTC. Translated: CASSNGLAANEQFF.

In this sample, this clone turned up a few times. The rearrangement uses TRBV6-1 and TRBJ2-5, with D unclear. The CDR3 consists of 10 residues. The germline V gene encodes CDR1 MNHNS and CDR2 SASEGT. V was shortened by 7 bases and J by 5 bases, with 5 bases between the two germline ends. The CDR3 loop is CASTLETQYF. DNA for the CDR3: TGTGCCAGCACACTTGAGACCCAGTACTTC.

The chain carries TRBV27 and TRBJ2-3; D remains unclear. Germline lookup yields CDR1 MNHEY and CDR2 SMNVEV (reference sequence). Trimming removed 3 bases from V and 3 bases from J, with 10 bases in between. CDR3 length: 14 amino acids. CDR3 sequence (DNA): TGTGCCAGCAGTTTTCCAGATCATACAGATACGCAGTATTTT. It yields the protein CASSFPDHTDTQYF.

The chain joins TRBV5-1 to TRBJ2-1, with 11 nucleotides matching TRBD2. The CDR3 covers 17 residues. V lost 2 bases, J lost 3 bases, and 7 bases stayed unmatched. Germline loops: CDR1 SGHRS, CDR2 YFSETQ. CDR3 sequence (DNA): TGCGCCAGCAGCTTCCTTGCCGGGACTAGCGGCTACAATGAGCAGTTCTTC. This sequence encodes CASSFLAGTSGYNEQFF.

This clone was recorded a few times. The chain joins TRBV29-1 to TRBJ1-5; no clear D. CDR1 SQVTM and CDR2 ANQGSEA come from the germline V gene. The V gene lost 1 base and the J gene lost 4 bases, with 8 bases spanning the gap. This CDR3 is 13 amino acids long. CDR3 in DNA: TGCAGCGTTGAAGTAAGCGGTAATCAGCCCCAGCATTTT. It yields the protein CSVEVSGNQPQHF.

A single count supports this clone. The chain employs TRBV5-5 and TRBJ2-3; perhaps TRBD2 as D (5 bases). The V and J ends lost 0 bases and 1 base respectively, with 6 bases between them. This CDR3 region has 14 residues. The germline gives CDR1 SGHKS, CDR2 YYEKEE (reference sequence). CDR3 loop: CASSLAGGTDTQYF. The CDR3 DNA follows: TGTGCCAGCAGCTTGGCCGGGGGCACAGATACGCAGTATTTT.

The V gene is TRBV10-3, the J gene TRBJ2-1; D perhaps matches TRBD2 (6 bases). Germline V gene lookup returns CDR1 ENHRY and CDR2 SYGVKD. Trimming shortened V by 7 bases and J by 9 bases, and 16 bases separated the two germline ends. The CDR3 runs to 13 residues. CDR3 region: CAITLGEAGEQFF. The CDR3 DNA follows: TGTGCCATCACGCTGGGGGAGGCGGGTGAGCAGTTCTTC.

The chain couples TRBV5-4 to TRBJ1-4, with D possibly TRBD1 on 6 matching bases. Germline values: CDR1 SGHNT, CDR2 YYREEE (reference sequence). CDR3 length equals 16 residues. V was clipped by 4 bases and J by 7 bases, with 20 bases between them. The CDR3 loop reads CASSKKGGWMSEKLFF. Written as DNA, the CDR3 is TGTGCCAGCAGCAAAAAAGGGGGTTGGATGAGTGAAAAACTGTTTTTT.

The CDR3 DNA follows: TGTGCCATCAGTGGCGCGGTAAAAGTCTCTGGGGCCAACGTCCTGACTTTC. Translated, it gives CAISGAVKVSGANVLTF. The chain links TRBV10-3 to TRBJ2-6; D ambiguous. The CDR3 is made up of 17 amino acids. Trimming took off 4 bases at V and 0 bases at J, with 13 bases between the two ends. Germline CDR1 reads ENHRY; CDR2 reads SYGVKD.

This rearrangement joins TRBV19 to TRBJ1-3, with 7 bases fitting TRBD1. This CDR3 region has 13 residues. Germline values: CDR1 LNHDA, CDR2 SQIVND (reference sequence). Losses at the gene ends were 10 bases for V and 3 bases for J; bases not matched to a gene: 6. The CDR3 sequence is CATVGQYGNTIYF. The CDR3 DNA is TGTGCCACCGTGGGACAGTATGGAAACACCATATATTTT.

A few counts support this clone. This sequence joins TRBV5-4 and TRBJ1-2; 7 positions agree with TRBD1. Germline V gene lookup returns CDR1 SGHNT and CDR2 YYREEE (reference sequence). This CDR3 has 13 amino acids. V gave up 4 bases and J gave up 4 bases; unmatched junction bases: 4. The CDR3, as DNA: TGTGCCAGCAGCGGGGACAGTGTCTATGGCTACACCTTC. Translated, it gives CASSGDSVYGYTF.

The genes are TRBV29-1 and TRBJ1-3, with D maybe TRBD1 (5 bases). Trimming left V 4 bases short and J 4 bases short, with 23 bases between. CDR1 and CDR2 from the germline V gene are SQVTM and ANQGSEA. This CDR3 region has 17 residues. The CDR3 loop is CSVVLFGTSTSGNTIYF. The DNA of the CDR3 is TGCAGCGTTGTTTTATTCGGGACTTCCACCTCAGGAAACACCATATATTTT.

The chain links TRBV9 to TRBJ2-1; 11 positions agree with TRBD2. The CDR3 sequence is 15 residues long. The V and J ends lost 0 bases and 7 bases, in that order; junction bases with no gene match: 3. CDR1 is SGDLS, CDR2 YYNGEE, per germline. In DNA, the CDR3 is TGTGCCAGCAGCGTAGTCTCTAGCGGGGGGAATGAGCAGTTCTTC. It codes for CASSVVSSGGNEQFF.

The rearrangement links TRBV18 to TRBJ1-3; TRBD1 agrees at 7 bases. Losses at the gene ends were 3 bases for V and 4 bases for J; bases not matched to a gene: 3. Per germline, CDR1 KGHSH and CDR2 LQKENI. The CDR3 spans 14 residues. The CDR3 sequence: CASSPGTVGNTIYF. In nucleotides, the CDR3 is TGTGCCAGCTCACCCGGGACAGTCGGAAACACCATATATTTT.

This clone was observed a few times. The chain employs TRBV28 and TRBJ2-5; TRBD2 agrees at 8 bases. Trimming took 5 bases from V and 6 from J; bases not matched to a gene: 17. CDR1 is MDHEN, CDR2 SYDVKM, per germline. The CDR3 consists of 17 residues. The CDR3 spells CASSRSGFGERGKTQYF. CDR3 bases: TGTGCCAGCAGTCGGTCAGGATTTGGGGAGCGGGGGAAGACCCAGTACTTC.

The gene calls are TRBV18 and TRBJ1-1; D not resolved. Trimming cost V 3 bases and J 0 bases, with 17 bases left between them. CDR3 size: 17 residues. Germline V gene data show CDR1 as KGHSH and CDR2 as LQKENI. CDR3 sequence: CASSPNLQFRMNTEAFF. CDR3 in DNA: TGTGCCAGCTCACCCAATTTACAGTTCCGTATGAACACTGAAGCTTTCTTT. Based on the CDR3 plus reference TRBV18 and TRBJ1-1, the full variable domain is NAGVMQNPRHLVRRRGQEARLRCSPMKGHSHVYWYRQLPEEGLKFMVYLQKENIIDESGMPKERFSAEFPKEGPSILRIQQVVRGDSAAYFCASSPNLQFRMNTEAFFGQGTRLTVV.

The CDR3 is CASSLSLDPAGAYEQYF. The CDR3 DNA follows: TGTGCCAGCAGCTTATCCCTTGATCCGGCGGGAGCCTACGAGCAGTACTTC. The chain recombines TRBV5-5 with TRBJ2-7; TRBD2 matches 7 bases. This CDR3 contains 17 residues. V trimming: 2 bases; J trimming: 2 bases; junction bases outside the gene matches: 13. Germline V gene lookup returns CDR1 SGHKS and CDR2 YYEKEE (reference sequence).

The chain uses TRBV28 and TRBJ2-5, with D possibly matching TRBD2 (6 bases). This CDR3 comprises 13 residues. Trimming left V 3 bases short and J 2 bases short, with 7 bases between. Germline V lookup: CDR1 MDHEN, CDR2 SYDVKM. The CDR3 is CASSFGGQETQYF. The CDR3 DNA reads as TGTGCCAGCAGTTTCGGAGGGCAAGAGACCCAGTACTTC.

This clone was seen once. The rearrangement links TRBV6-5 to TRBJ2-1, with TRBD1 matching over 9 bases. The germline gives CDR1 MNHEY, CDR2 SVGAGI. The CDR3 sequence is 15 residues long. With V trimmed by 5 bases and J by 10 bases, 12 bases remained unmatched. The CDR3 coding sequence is TGTGCCAGCAGTCGTCCCGGGACAGGGTACGGAGAGCAGTTCTTC. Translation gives CASSRPGTGYGEQFF.

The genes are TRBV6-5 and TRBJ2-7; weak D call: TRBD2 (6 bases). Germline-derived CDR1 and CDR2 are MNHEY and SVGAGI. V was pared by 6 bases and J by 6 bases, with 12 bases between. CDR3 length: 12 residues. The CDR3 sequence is CASSRRRGEQYF. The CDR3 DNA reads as TGTGCCAGCAGCCGCCGGAGGGGCGAGCAGTACTTC.

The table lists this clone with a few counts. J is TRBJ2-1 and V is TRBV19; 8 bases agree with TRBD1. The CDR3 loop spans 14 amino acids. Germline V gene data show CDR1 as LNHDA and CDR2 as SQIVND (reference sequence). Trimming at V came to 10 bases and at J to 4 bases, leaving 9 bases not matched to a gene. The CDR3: CATKWGQAYNEQFF. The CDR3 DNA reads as TGTGCCACTAAATGGGGACAGGCGTACAATGAGCAGTTCTTC.

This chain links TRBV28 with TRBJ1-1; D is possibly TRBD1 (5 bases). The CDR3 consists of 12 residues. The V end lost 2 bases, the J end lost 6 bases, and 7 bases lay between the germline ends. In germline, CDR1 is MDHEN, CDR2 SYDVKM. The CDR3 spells CASSLGGAEAFF. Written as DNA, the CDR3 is TGTGCCAGCAGTTTAGGGGGGGCTGAAGCTTTCTTT. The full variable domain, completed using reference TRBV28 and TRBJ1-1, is DVKVTQSSRYLVKRTGEKVFLECVQDMDHENMFWYRQDPGLGLRLIYFSYDVKMKEKGDIPEGYSVSREKKERFSLILESASTNQTSMYLCASSLGGAEAFFGQGTRLTVV.

This CDR3 reads CASSQPSGGRSADTQYF. The CDR3 nucleotides are TGTGCCAGCAGCCAACCCTCTGGCGGGAGGAGCGCAGATACGCAGTATTTT. V and J are TRBV4-2 and TRBJ2-3; 8 bases match TRBD2. The CDR3 has 17 amino acids. V was pared by 2 bases and J by 4 bases, with 11 bases of the junction left unmatched. CDR1 and CDR2 from the germline V gene are LGHNA and YNFKEQ.

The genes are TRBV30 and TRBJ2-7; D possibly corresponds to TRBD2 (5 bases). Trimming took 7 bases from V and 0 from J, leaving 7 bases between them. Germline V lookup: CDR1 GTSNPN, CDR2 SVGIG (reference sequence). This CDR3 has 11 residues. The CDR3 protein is CASGISYEQYF. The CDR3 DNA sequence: TGTGCCTCCGGGATCTCCTACGAGCAGTACTTC.